The 2 T cell receptor beta chains below all came from one sample that was sequenced in a study of beta chain features in type 1 diabetes (dated by TCRdb to 2017 to 2018). On the study overall, not on this receptor specifically: In all four CD4+ subsets, TCRB CDR3 length was moderately but significantly shorter in type 1 diabetes patients.

Their target antigens are unknown. Libraries were constructed by the immunoSEQ multiplex PCR assay. The High Capacity cDNA Reverse Transcription Kit was used to reverse transcribe all of the isolated RNA, meaning that expressed TCRB transcripts were what got sequenced. TCRdb took over this immuneACCESS table, retaining in-frame rearrangements with V and J assigned. Such tables are incomplete; in checked studies, under half of the missing clones stem from an unresolved V gene, and the remainder is unexplained. This sample lists more than 250,000 clones; roughly an eighth were detected once. Roughly 0.018% of the sample rests with the top ten. The sequencing sample was made of naive CD4+ T cells from blood. In the paper's terms, the cell subset or site label means: true naive CD4+ T cells. The receptors were sampled from a man under 40 with type 1 diabetes.

V usage is TRBV25-1 and J usage is TRBJ2-1; the match to TRBD1 covers 8 bases. The CDR3 has 12 residues. CDR1 MGHDK and CDR2 SYGVNS come from the germline V gene. The CDR3 spells CVTGQALNEQFF. In DNA, the CDR3 is TGTGTTACGGGACAGGCCCTCAATGAGCAGTTCTTC.

To note about this clone: Other DNA sequences in this sample translate to the same CDR3. V usage is TRBV5-1 and J usage is TRBJ2-1; 10 bases agree with TRBD2. Germline CDR1 SGHRS, CDR2 YFSETQ. The length of the CDR3 is 15 residues. Trimming took 4 bases from V and 2 from J; bases not matched to a gene: 3. CDR3 sequence reads: CASSLTSGTYNEQFF. Here the CDR3 DNA reads TGCGCCAGCAGCCTAACTAGCGGGACCTACAATGAGCAGTTCTTC.